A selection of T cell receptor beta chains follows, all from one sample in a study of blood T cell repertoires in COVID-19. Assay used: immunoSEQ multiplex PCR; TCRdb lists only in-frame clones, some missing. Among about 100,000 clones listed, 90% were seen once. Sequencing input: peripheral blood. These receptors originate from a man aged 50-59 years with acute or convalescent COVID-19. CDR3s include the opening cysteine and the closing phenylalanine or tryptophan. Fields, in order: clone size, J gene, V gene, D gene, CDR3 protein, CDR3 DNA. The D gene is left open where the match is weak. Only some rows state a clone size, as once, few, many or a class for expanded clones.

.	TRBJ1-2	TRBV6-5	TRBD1	CASRRFQGAGYTF	TGTGCCAGCAGAAGGTTTCAGGGGGCAGGCTACACCTTC
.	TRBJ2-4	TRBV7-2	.	CASSFQADQEESF	TGTGCCAGCAGCTTCCAAGCGGACCAAGAGGAATCTTTC
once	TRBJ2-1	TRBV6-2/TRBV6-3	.	CASSSGGSGHNEQFF	TGTGCCAGCAGTTCAGGGGGTAGCGGACACAATGAGCAGTTCTTC
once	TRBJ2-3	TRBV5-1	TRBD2	CASRRGSGADTQYF	TGCGCCAGCAGACGCGGGAGTGGCGCAGATACGCAGTATTTT
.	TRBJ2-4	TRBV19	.	CASSIGRGQAKNIQYF	TGTGCCAGTAGTATAGGGAGGGGACAGGCCAAAAACATTCAGTACTTC
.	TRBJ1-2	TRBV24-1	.	CATRQGPASNGYTF	TGTGCCACCAGACAGGGTCCGGCATCAAATGGCTACACCTTC
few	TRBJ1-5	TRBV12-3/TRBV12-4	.	CASSRPGESLQHF	TGTGCCAGCAGTCGGCCAGGGGAATCTTTGCAGCATTTT
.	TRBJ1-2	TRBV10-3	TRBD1	CAISASGQGIGYTF	TGTGCCATCAGTGCTTCGGGACAGGGGATCGGCTACACCTTC
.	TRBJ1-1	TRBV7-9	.	CASSGMTGNTEAFF	TGTGCCAGCAGCGGAATGACAGGGAACACTGAAGCTTTCTTT
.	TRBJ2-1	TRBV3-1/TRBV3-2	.	CASSQDPSMWEQFF	TGTGCCAGCAGCCAAGATCCGAGTATGTGGGAGCAGTTCTTC
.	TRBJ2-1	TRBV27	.	CASSLRGGNNNEQFF	TGTGCCAGCAGTTTACGAGGAGGTAATAACAATGAGCAGTTCTTC
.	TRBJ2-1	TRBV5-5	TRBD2	CASSPTSGSYWGEQFF	TGTGCCAGCAGCCCGACTAGCGGGAGCTACTGGGGGGAGCAGTTCTTC
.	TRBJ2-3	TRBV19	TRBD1	CASRRGTGGPDTQYF	TGTGCCAGTAGGCGTGGAACAGGGGGCCCAGATACGCAGTATTTT
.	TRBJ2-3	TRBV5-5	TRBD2	CASSLLAGVGDTQYF	TGTGCCAGCAGCTTGCTGGCGGGAGTGGGAGATACGCAGTATTTT
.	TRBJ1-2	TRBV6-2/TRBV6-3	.	CASSPHTDGDYGYTF	TGTGCCAGCAGTCCGCATACAGATGGTGATTATGGCTACACCTTC
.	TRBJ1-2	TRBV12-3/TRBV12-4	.	CASSLSDYGYTF	TGTGCCAGCAGTTTATCAGACTATGGCTACACCTTC
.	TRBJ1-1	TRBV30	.	CACSPGRGIGTEAFF	TGTGCCTGCTCTCCGGGGCGGGGAATAGGCACTGAAGCTTTCTTT
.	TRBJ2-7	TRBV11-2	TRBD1	CASSVTGDYEQYF	TGTGCCAGCAGCGTAACAGGGGACTACGAGCAGTACTTC
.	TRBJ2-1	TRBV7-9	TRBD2	CASSDPAGTSYNEQFF	TGTGCCAGCAGCGATCCAGCGGGAACCTCCTACAATGAGCAGTTCTTC
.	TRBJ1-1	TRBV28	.	CATQGNTEAFF	TGTGCCACACAGGGTAACACTGAAGCTTTCTTT
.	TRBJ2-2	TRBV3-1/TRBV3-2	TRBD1	CASSQEGTGAIF	TGTGCCAGCAGCCAAGAAGGCACAGGGGCGATTTTT
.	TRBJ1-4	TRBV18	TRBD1	CASSPPDRGGEKLFF	TGTGCCAGCTCACCACCCGACAGGGGCGGTGAAAAACTGTTTTTT
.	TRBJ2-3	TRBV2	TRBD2	CATKTSGSTDTQYF	TGTGCCACAAAGACTAGCGGAAGCACAGATACGCAGTATTTT
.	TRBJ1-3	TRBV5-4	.	CASSLGQKGDTIYF	TGTGCCAGCAGCTTGGGCCAGAAGGGAGACACCATATATTTT
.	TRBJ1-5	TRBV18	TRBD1	CASSNTGGNQPQHF	TGTGCCAGCTCAAATACAGGGGGGAATCAGCCCCAGCATTTT
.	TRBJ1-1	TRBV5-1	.	CASRARLNTEAFF	TGCGCCAGCAGAGCACGGTTGAACACTGAAGCTTTCTTT
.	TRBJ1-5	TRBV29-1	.	CSVVDRSGDQPQHF	TGCAGCGTTGTAGACAGGTCGGGGGATCAGCCCCAGCATTTT
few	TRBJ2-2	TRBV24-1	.	CATSDPGTSSTGELFF	TGTGCCACCAGTGATCCCGGGACATCGAGCACCGGGGAGCTGTTTTTT
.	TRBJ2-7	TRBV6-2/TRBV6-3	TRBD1	CASSRRQGMFEQYF	TGTGCCAGCAGTCGCCGACAGGGGATGTTCGAGCAGTACTTC
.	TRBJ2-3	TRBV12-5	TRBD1	CASGPRQGIADTQYF	TGTGCTAGTGGTCCCCGACAGGGAATCGCAGATACGCAGTATTTT
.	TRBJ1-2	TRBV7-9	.	CASSLGAAYGYTF	TGTGCCAGCAGCTTAGGTGCGGCTTATGGCTACACCTTC
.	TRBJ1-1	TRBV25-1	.	CASSVAGENTEAFF	TGTGCCAGCAGTGTAGCAGGGGAGAACACTGAAGCTTTCTTT
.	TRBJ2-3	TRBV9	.	CASSARPQGIDTQYF	TGTGCCAGCAGCGCCCGCCCTCAGGGAATAGATACGCAGTATTTT
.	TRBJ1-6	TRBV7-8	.	CASSLSGDNSPLHF	TGTGCCAGCAGCTTATCGGGGGATAATTCACCCCTCCACTTT
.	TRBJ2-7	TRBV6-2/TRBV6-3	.	CASSGNYEQYF	TGTGCCAGCAGTGGCAACTACGAGCAGTACTTC
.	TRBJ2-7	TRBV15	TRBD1	CATSRDTGGASEQYF	TGTGCCACCAGCAGAGACACAGGGGGCGCTTCCGAGCAGTACTTC
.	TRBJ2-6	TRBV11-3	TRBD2	CASSSGLAGGGANVLTF	TGTGCCAGCAGCTCGGGACTAGCGGGAGGTGGGGCCAACGTCCTGACTTTC
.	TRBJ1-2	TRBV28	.	CAIGGGGYGYTF	TGTGCCATAGGCGGGGGTGGTTATGGCTACACCTTC
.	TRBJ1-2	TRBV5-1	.	CASSPGGIPPNGYTF	TGCGCCAGCAGCCCCGGGGGAATACCCCCGAATGGCTACACCTTC
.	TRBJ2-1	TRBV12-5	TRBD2	CASGLVGSSGRKFF	TGTGCTAGTGGTTTGGTTGGGTCTAGCGGGAGGAAGTTCTTC
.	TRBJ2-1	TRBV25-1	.	CASTDGGGRQVGEQFF	TGTGCCAGCACCGATGGGGGGGGGCGACAGGTTGGTGAGCAGTTCTTC
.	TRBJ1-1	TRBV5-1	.	CASSPSGGLNTEAFF	TGCGCCAGCAGCCCATCGGGGGGGCTGAACACTGAAGCTTTCTTT
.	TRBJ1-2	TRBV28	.	CASTPPGGLGGYTF	TGTGCCAGCACCCCCCCCGGGGGGCTTGGTGGCTACACCTTC
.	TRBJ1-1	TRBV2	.	CASSATSERPAAFF	TGTGCCAGCAGTGCCACCTCAGAGCGGCCCGCGGCTTTCTTT
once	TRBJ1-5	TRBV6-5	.	CATDGQINQPQHF	TGTGCCACCGACGGACAGATCAATCAGCCCCAGCATTTT
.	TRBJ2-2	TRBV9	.	CASSVADWTRNTGELFF	TGTGCCAGCAGCGTAGCTGATTGGACTCGGAACACCGGGGAGCTGTTTTTT
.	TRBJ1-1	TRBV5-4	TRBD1	CASSWDRNTEAFF	TGTGCCAGCAGCTGGGACAGGAACACTGAAGCTTTCTTT
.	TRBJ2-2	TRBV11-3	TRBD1	CASSLIRQGVGELFF	TGTGCCAGCAGCTTAATCCGACAGGGCGTCGGGGAGCTGTTTTTT
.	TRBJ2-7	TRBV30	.	CAWSLGGQGPYEQYF	TGTGCCTGGAGTTTGGGAGGACAAGGACCCTACGAGCAGTACTTC
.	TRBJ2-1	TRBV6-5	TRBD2	CASRTAGVIGEQFF	TGTGCCAGTAGAACAGCGGGAGTGATCGGGGAGCAGTTCTTC
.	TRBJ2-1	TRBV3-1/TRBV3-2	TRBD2	CASRAGGERAEQFF	TGTGCCAGCAGGGCGGGAGGAGAACGGGCTGAGCAGTTCTTC
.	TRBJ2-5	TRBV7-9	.	CASSLPETGVVETQYF	TGTGCCAGCAGCTTACCTGAAACGGGAGTGGTTGAGACCCAGTACTTC
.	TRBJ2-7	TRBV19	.	CASTRQGRPYEQYF	TGTGCCAGTACCCGCCAGGGGCGGCCCTACGAGCAGTACTTC
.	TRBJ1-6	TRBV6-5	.	CASTWGDSPLHF	TGTGCCAGCACCTGGGGAGATTCACCCCTCCACTTT
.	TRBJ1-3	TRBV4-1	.	CASSPLTGVSGNTIYF	TGCGCCAGCAGCCCCCTGACAGGCGTCTCTGGAAACACCATATATTTT
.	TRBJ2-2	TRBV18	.	CASSPDMNTGELFF	TGTGCCAGCTCACCGGACATGAACACCGGGGAGCTGTTTTTT
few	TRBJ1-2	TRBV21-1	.	CASSKGTGKREGGYTF	TGTGCCAGCAGCAAAGGGACAGGGAAGCGAGAGGGTGGCTACACCTTC
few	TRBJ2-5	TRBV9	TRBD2	CASSIGTSEGIETQYF	TGTGCCAGCAGCATCGGGACTAGCGAGGGAATAGAGACCCAGTACTTC